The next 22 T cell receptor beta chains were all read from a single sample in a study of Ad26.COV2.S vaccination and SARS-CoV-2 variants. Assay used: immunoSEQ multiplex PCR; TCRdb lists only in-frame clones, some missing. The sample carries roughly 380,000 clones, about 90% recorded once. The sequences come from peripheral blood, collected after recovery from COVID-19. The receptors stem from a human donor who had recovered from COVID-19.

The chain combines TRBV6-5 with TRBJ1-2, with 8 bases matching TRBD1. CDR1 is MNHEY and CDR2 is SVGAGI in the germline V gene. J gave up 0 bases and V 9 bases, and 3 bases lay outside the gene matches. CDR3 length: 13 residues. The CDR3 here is CASRDRPNYGYTF. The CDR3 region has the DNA TGTGCCAGTCGGGACAGGCCTAACTATGGCTACACCTTC.

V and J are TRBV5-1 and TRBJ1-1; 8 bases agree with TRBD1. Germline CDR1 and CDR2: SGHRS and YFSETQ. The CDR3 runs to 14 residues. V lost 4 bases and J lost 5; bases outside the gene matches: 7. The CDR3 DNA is TGCGCCAGCAGCCCTCGACAGGGGTGGACTGAAGCTTTCTTT. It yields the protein CASSPRQGWTEAFF. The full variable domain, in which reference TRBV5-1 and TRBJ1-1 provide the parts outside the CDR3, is KAGVTQTPRYLIKTRGQQVTLSCSPISGHRSVSWYQQTPGQGLQFLFEYFSETQRNKGNFPGRFSGRQFSNSRSEMNVSTLELGDSALYLCASSPRQGWTEAFFGQGTRLTVV.

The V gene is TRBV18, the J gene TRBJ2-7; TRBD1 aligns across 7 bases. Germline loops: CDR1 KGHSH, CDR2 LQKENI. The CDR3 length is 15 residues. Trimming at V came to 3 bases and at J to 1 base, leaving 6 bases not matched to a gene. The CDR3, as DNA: TGTGCCAGCTCACCCCCTTCGACAGGGTCCTACGAGCAGTACTTC. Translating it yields CASSPPSTGSYEQYF.

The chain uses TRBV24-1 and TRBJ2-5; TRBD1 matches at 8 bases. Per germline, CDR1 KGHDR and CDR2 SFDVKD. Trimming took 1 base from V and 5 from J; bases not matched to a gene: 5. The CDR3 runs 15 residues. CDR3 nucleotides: TGTGCCACCAGTGATTTAGCAGGGGGCGTGGAGACCCAGTACTTC. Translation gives CATSDLAGGVETQYF.

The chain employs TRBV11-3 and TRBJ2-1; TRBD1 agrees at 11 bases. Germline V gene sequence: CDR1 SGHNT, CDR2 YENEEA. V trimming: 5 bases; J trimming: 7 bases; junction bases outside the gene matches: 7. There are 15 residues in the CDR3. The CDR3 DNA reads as TGTGCCAGCAGCGTCCGGGACAGGGGGACGAATGAGCAGTTCTTC. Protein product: CASSVRDRGTNEQFF.

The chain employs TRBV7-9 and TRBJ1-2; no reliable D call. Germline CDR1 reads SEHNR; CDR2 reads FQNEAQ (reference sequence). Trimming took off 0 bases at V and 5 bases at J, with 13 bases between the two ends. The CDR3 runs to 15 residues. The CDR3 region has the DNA TGTGCCAGCAGCTTAGCCCCGTGGGTATCGTATGGCTACACCTTC. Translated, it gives CASSLAPWVSYGYTF.

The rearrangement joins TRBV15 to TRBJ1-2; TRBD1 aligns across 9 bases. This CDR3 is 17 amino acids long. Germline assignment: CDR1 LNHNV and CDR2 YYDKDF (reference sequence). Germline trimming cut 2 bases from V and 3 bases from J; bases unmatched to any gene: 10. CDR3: CATSRWGQGQEYYGYTF. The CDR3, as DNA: TGTGCCACCAGCAGATGGGGACAGGGACAGGAGTACTATGGCTACACCTTC.

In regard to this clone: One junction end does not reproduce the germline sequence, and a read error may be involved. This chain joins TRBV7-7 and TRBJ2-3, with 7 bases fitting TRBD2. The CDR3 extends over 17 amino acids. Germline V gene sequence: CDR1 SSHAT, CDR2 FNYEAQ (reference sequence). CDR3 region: CASSLRALAVNTDTQYF. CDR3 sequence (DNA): TGTGCTAGCAGCTTAAGGGCCCTAGCGGTTAACACAGATACGCAGTATTTT. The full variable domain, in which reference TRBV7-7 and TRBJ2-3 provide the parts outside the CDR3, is GAGVSQSPRYKVTKRGQDVTLRCDPISSHATLYWYQQALGQGPEFLTYFNYEAQPDKSGLPSDRFSAERPEGSISTLTIQRTEQRDSAMYRCASSLRALAVNTDTQYFGPGTRLTVL.

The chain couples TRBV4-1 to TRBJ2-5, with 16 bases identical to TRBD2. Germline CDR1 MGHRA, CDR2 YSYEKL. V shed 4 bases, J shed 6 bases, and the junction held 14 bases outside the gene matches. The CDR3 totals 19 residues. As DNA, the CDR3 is TGCGCCAGCAGCCCCATCGGCGGGACTAGCGGGGGGGCCCTCCAGACCCAGTACTTC. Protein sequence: CASSPIGGTSGGALQTQYF.

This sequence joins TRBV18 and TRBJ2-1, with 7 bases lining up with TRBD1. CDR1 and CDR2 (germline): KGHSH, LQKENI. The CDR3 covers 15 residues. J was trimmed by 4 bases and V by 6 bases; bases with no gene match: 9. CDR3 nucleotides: TGTGCCAGCTCCCTTGTCCCGGGACAGTACAATGAGCAGTTCTTC. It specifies CASSLVPGQYNEQFF.

CDR3 nucleotides: TGTGCCAGCAGCGTACAACCCTCAGTATATAGGGTTAACAATGAGCAGTTCTTC. Protein product: CASSVQPSVYRVNNEQFF. The chain recombines TRBV9 with TRBJ2-1; D is uncertain. Germline-derived CDR1 and CDR2 are SGDLS and YYNGEE. The CDR3 sequence is 18 residues long. The V and J ends lost 1 base and 5 bases respectively, with 22 bases between them.

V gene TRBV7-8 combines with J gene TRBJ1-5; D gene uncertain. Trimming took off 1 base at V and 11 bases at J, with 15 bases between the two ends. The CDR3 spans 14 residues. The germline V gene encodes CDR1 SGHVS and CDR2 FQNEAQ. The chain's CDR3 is CASSLGGLLEAQHF. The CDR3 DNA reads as TGTGCCAGCAGCTTAGGCGGCCTACTAGAAGCCCAGCATTTT.

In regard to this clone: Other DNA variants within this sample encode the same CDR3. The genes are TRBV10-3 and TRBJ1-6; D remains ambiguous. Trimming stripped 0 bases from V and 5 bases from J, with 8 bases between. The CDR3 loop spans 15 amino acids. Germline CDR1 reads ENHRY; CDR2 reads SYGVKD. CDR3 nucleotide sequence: TGTGCCATCAGTGAGTCCGGGCAGAATAATTCACCCCTCCACTTT. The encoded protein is CAISESGQNNSPLHF.

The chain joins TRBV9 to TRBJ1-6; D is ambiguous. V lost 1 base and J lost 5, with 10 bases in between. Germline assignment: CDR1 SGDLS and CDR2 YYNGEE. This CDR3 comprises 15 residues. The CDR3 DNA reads TGTGCCAGCAGCGTACATGGCCAAAATAATTCACCCCTCCACTTT. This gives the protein CASSVHGQNNSPLHF.

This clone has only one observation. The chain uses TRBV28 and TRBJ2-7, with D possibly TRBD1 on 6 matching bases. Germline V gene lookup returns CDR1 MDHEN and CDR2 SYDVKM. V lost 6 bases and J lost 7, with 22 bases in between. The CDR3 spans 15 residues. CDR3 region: CASSDPSQGRWEQYF. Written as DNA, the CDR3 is TGTGCCAGCAGCGACCCCTCACAGGGCCGGTGGGAGCAGTACTTC.

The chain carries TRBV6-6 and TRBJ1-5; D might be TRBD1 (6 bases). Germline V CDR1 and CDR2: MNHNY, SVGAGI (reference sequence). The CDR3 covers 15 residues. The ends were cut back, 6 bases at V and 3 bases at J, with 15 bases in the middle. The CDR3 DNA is TGTGCCAGCAGCCCCACAGGGTTCGACAATCAGCCCCAGCATTTT. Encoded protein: CASSPTGFDNQPQHF.

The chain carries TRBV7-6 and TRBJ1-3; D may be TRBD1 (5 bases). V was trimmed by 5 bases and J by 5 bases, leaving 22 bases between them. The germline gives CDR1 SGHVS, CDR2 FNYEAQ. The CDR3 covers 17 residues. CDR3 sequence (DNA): TGTGCCAGCAGCCGCTTATCGGGGGAGGTCGCGAGAAACACCATATATTTT. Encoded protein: CASSRLSGEVARNTIYF.

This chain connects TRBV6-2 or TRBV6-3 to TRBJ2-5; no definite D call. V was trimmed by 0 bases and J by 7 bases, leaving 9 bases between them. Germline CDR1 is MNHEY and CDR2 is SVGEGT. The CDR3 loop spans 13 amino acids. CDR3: CASSYSAPGTQYF. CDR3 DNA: TGTGCCAGCAGTTACTCGGCCCCAGGGACCCAGTACTTC.

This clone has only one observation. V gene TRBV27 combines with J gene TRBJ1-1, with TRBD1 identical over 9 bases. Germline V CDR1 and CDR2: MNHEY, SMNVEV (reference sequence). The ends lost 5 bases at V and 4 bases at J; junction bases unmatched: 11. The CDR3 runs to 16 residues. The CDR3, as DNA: TGTGCCAGCAGTAGAGAGACAGGGGGTTTGGGCACTGAAGCTTTCTTT. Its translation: CASSRETGGLGTEAFF.

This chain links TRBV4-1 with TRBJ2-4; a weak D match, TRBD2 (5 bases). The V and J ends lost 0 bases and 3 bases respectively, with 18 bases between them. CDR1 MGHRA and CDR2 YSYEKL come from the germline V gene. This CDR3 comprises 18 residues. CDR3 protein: CASSQDPGDSHLKNIQYF. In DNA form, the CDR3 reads TGCGCCAGCAGCCAAGATCCCGGGGATTCTCACCTCAAAAACATTCAGTACTTC.

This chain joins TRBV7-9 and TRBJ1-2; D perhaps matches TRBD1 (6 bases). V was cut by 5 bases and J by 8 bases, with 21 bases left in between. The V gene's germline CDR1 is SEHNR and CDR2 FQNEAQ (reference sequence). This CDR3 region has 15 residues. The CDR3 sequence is CASSPPLGGALGYTF. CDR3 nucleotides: TGTGCCAGCAGCCCGCCGTTGGGGGGCGCTTTGGGCTACACCTTC.

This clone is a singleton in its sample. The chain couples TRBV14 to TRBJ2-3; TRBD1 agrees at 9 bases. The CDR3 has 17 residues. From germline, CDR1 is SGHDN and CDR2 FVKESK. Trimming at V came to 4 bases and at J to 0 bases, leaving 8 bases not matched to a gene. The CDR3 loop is CASSPRDRVTSTDTQYF. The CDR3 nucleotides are TGTGCCAGCAGCCCCCGGGACAGGGTAACTAGCACAGATACGCAGTATTTT.